The rows below give T cell receptor beta chains drawn from one sample of a study of CD8 T cells in ankylosing spondylitis. TCRdb independently ran MiXCR on the 5' RACE reads; one entry per CDR3 protein. The profile shows around 250,000 distinct CDR3 sequences, 15% to 20% of them singletons. The sequenced sample consisted of blood, either unsorted or a sorted T cell fraction (not recorded which). All receptors derive from a male donor with ankylosing spondylitis or in good health (not recorded which). Each CDR3 is given with its conserved first and last residue. The D gene is left open where the match is weak. A clone size is listed for some rows: how often the clone was seen (once, few, many), or a class if it is expanded.

CDR3 DNA: TGTGCCAGCAGCGATACCCGACTACAGGGCCTCAATCAGCCCCAGCATTTT
CDR3 protein: CASSDTRLQGLNQPQHF
V gene: TRBV6-1
J gene: TRBJ1-5
D gene: NA
clone size: NA

CDR3 DNA: TGTGCTAGCAGCCCCCGACTCGGGGTTCGGGTCAATGAGCAGTTCTTC
CDR3 protein: CASSPRLGVRVNEQFF
V gene: TRBV7-7
J gene: TRBJ2-1
D gene: NA
clone size: NA

CDR3 DNA: TGTGCCAGCAGCTTGAGCAGGGGCACAGATACGCAGTATTTT
CDR3 protein: CASSLSRGTDTQYF
V gene: TRBV7-6
J gene: TRBJ2-3
D gene: NA
clone size: NA

CDR3 DNA: TGTGCCAGCAGCCAAGATTCGCGGGGCTACACCTTC
CDR3 protein: CASSQDSRGYTF
V gene: TRBV14
J gene: TRBJ1-2
D gene: NA
clone size: few

CDR3 DNA: TGCAGTATTAGCGGGAGTCTTCCAGATACGCAGTATTTT
CDR3 protein: CSISGSLPDTQYF
V gene: TRBV20-1
J gene: TRBJ2-3
D gene: TRBD2
clone size: NA

CDR3 DNA: TGCGCCAGCAGCTTGACCGCCGGGACAGGGAGGACTGAAGCTTTCTTT
CDR3 protein: CASSLTAGTGRTEAFF
V gene: TRBV5-1
J gene: TRBJ1-1
D gene: TRBD1
clone size: few

CDR3 DNA: TGTGCCACCAGTGAACCGGGACGGAAAAGTTACGAAGCTTTCTTT
CDR3 protein: CATSEPGRKSYEAFF
V gene: TRBV24-1
J gene: TRBJ1-1
D gene: NA
clone size: few

CDR3 DNA: TGTGCCAGCAGTTTTAGTGGCAGGGGACACCACACCTACGAGCAGTACTTC
CDR3 protein: CASSFSGRGHHTYEQYF
V gene: TRBV12-3/TRBV12-4
J gene: TRBJ2-7
D gene: NA
clone size: NA

CDR3 DNA: TGTGCCAGCAGTGAAGTAGGAGGGCGAGATGTGAAAACTAGCGGAATATCCTACAATGAGCAGTTCTTC
CDR3 protein: CASSEVGGRDVKTSGISYNEQFF
V gene: TRBV2
J gene: TRBJ2-1
D gene: TRBD2
clone size: NA

CDR3 DNA: TGTGCCAGCAGCTTAGTCTCGGCTAGCGGATGGACCGGGGAGCTGTTTTTT
CDR3 protein: CASSLVSASGWTGELFF
V gene: TRBV7-2
J gene: TRBJ2-2
D gene: TRBD2
clone size: NA

CDR3 DNA: TGTGCCAGCAGCCCAAGCCGCACCAGCACAGATACGCAGTATTTT
CDR3 protein: CASSPSRTSTDTQYF
V gene: TRBV28
J gene: TRBJ2-3
D gene: NA
clone size: few

CDR3 DNA: TGTGCCAGCAGTCCACACCCAGACACCCGGTACGAGCAGTACTTC
CDR3 protein: CASSPHPDTRYEQYF
V gene: TRBV12-3/TRBV12-4
J gene: TRBJ2-7
D gene: NA
clone size: NA

CDR3 DNA: TGCGCCAGCAGCTTGGCCAGAGGGGCCTACAATGAGCAGTTCTTC
CDR3 protein: CASSLARGAYNEQFF
V gene: TRBV5-1
J gene: TRBJ2-1
D gene: NA
clone size: many

CDR3 DNA: TGTGCCAGCAGCCAATCCGGGGTAGCGGGTTCCTACGAGCAGTACTTC
CDR3 protein: CASSQSGVAGSYEQYF
V gene: TRBV4-2
J gene: TRBJ2-7
D gene: TRBD2
clone size: few

CDR3 DNA: TGCAGCGTTCGAGGACCAGTCCGGGAGGGGAACCAGGAGACCCAGTACTTC
CDR3 protein: CSVRGPVREGNQETQYF
V gene: TRBV29-1
J gene: TRBJ2-5
D gene: TRBD2
clone size: many

CDR3 DNA: TGTGCCAGCAGCTTAGAAGTTAGTAGGACTGAAAAACTGTTTTTT
CDR3 protein: CASSLEVSRTEKLFF
V gene: TRBV7-6
J gene: TRBJ1-4
D gene: NA
clone size: few

CDR3 DNA: TGTGCCACCAGTGATCCCAGGGGGGAAAGCACAGATACGCAGTATTTT
CDR3 protein: CATSDPRGESTDTQYF
V gene: TRBV24-1
J gene: TRBJ2-3
D gene: NA
clone size: few

CDR3 DNA: TGCGCCAGCAGCCAAGATATTGGGGGCTTTGGATATGGCTACACCTTC
CDR3 protein: CASSQDIGGFGYGYTF
V gene: TRBV4-3
J gene: TRBJ1-2
D gene: NA
clone size: many

CDR3 DNA: TGTGCCAGCAGCCAGTCCGGGACAGGATATGAGCAGTTCTTC
CDR3 protein: CASSQSGTGYEQFF
V gene: TRBV7-9
J gene: TRBJ2-1
D gene: TRBD1
clone size: few

CDR3 DNA: TGTGCCAGCAGCTTGGCAACCCCCTACGAGCAGTACTTC
CDR3 protein: CASSLATPYEQYF
V gene: TRBV5-6
J gene: TRBJ2-7
D gene: NA
clone size: NA

CDR3 DNA: TGTGCCAGCAGTGCGACTAGCGGGAGTGCAGAGACCCAGTACTTC
CDR3 protein: CASSATSGSAETQYF
V gene: TRBV6-1
J gene: TRBJ2-5
D gene: TRBD2
clone size: many

CDR3 DNA: TGCGCCAGCAGCCAAAGGACAGGCTACTCTGGGGCCAACGTCCTGACTTTC
CDR3 protein: CASSQRTGYSGANVLTF
V gene: TRBV4-1
J gene: TRBJ2-6
D gene: TRBD1
clone size: NA

CDR3 DNA: TGTGCCAGCAGTATATACCCATTGATTTCAGGGAATGAGCAGTTCTTC
CDR3 protein: CASSIYPLISGNEQFF
V gene: TRBV27
J gene: TRBJ2-1
D gene: NA
clone size: many

CDR3 DNA: TGTGCCGTCCAGCAGGGGTCGGACACTGAAGCTTTCTTT
CDR3 protein: CAVQQGSDTEAFF
V gene: TRBV6-1
J gene: TRBJ1-1
D gene: NA
clone size: NA

CDR3 DNA: TGTGCCAGCAGGGCCGAACTAGGCCGGTTCCAAGAGACCCAGTACTTC
CDR3 protein: CASRAELGRFQETQYF
V gene: TRBV4-2
J gene: TRBJ2-5
D gene: NA
clone size: NA

CDR3 DNA: TGCAGTGCGGGGACTAGCGGAAGGTACGAGCAGTACTTC
CDR3 protein: CSAGTSGRYEQYF
V gene: TRBV20-1
J gene: TRBJ2-7
D gene: TRBD2
clone size: few

CDR3 DNA: TGCAGTGCTAAACTTAGGGTTAGGGACGAGCAGTACTTC
CDR3 protein: CSAKLRVRDEQYF
V gene: TRBV20-1
J gene: TRBJ2-7
D gene: NA
clone size: few

CDR3 DNA: TGTGCCAGCAGTCCTAAGACTCGTCCGAACACCGGGGAGCTGTTTTTT
CDR3 protein: CASSPKTRPNTGELFF
V gene: TRBV12-3/TRBV12-4
J gene: TRBJ2-2
D gene: NA
clone size: NA

CDR3 DNA: TGCAGCGTCGAGGGGACAGAAGAAGAGACCCAGTACTTC
CDR3 protein: CSVEGTEEETQYF
V gene: TRBV29-1
J gene: TRBJ2-5
D gene: TRBD1
clone size: few

CDR3 DNA: TGTGCCAGCAGCTCCACTAGCGGGAGGGCCAATGAGCAGTTCTTC
CDR3 protein: CASSSTSGRANEQFF
V gene: TRBV11-2
J gene: TRBJ2-1
D gene: TRBD2
clone size: few

CDR3 DNA: TGTGCCAGCAGAAGGCCAAACCAACGGCCTGAAGCTTTCTTT
CDR3 protein: CASRRPNQRPEAFF
V gene: TRBV2
J gene: TRBJ1-1
D gene: NA
clone size: few

CDR3 DNA: TGTGCCAGCAGCCCCATGGGCACTGAAGCTTTCTTT
CDR3 protein: CASSPMGTEAFF
V gene: TRBV27
J gene: TRBJ1-1
D gene: NA
clone size: NA

CDR3 DNA: TGCAGCGTTTGCTCCTCGGGACAAAGTATTGAGAAAGAGCAGTACTTC
CDR3 protein: CSVCSSGQSIEKEQYF
V gene: TRBV29-1
J gene: TRBJ2-7
D gene: NA
clone size: many

CDR3 DNA: TGTGCCAGCAGTGCCCTTAACGCGGCCGAGGGAGAGGTTTTC
CDR3 protein: CASSALNAAEGEVF
V gene: TRBV6-1
J gene: TRBJ1-2
D gene: NA
clone size: many

CDR3 DNA: TGTGCCAGCACCCCCGGGACAGGTTTGTGGAATGAGCAGTTCTTC
CDR3 protein: CASTPGTGLWNEQFF
V gene: TRBV6-1
J gene: TRBJ2-1
D gene: TRBD1
clone size: NA

CDR3 DNA: TGCAGCGTTGAAGGCCTGGTGGATGGCTACACCTTC
CDR3 protein: CSVEGLVDGYTF
V gene: TRBV29-1
J gene: TRBJ1-2
D gene: NA
clone size: few

CDR3 DNA: TGCGCCAGCAGCCAAGTAGCCAGGTCGCAAGAGACCCAGTACTTC
CDR3 protein: CASSQVARSQETQYF
V gene: TRBV4-1
J gene: TRBJ2-5
D gene: NA
clone size: once

CDR3 DNA: TGTGCCAGCAGCTTGGAGAGCTACTACGAGCAGTACTTC
CDR3 protein: CASSLESYYEQYF
V gene: TRBV7-2
J gene: TRBJ2-7
D gene: NA
clone size: few

CDR3 DNA: TGCGCCAGCAGCCTACACTGGGTGCTGGGTCCTTTCAACCCCCAGCATTTT
CDR3 protein: CASSLHWVLGPFNPQHF
V gene: TRBV4-1
J gene: TRBJ1-5
D gene: NA
clone size: NA

CDR3 DNA: TGCAGCGTTGGTAGTTCGGGACAGGGTTACAATGAGCAGTTCTTC
CDR3 protein: CSVGSSGQGYNEQFF
V gene: TRBV29-1
J gene: TRBJ2-1
D gene: TRBD1
clone size: NA